This T cell receptor (beta chain) was sequenced in a study of cytomegalovirus exposure and HLA in healthy donors. Study details: An earlier analysis identified approximately 120 million unique TCR beta sequences in about 200 million T cells. Early on, a data release was issued that held approximately 92 million unique TCRs from HLA-typed donors.

This clone was observed a single time. What it recognizes is unknown. PCR employed 60 Vbeta and 13 Jbeta primers. Sequencing used immunoSEQ multiplex PCR; TCRdb keeps in-frame clones, though not all of them. Among about 150,000 clones listed, around four fifths were seen once. CDR1 and CDR2 from the germline V gene are SGHNT and YENEEA. There are 14 residues in the CDR3. V gave up 2 bases and J gave up 6 bases, with 11 bases separating them. Whole-study results and caveats: Indistinguishable V segments such as TRBV6-2 and TRBV6-3 were excluded. Researchers catalogued some 160 TCR beta chains as cytomegalovirus-associated.

The sample was PBMCs. The rearrangement uses TRBV11-3 and TRBJ2-1, with TRBD2 as a possible D gene (5 bases). This sequence originates from a boy aged 2 to 10 in good health and CMV-seronegative. In nucleotides, the CDR3 is TGTGCCAGCAGCTTAAGCGGCCTGCTCAATGAGCAGTTCTTC. This codes for CASSLSGLLNEQFF. The variable domain in full, with the rest retrieved from reference TRBV11-3 and TRBJ2-1, is EAGVVQSPRYKIIEKKQPVAFWCNPISGHNTLYWYLQNLGQGPELLIRYENEEAVDDSQLPKDRFSAERLKGVDSTLKIQPAELGDSAVYLCASSLSGLLNEQFFGPGTRLTVL.